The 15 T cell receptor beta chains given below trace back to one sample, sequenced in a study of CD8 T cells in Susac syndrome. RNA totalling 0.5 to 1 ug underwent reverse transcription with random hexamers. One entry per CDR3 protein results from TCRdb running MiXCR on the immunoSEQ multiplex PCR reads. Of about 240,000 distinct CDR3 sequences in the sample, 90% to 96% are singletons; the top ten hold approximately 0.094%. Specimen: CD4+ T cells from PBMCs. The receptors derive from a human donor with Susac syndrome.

CDR3 nucleotide sequence: TGTGCCAGCAGACAGGGGAGCGGCAATCAGCCCCAGCATTTT. This sequence encodes CASRQGSGNQPQHF. The chain couples TRBV6-5 to TRBJ1-5, with 7 bases identical to TRBD1. The CDR3 extends over 14 amino acids. Germline V gene data show CDR1 as MNHEY and CDR2 as SVGAGI. Germline trimming cut 6 bases from V and 2 bases from J; bases unmatched to any gene: 4.

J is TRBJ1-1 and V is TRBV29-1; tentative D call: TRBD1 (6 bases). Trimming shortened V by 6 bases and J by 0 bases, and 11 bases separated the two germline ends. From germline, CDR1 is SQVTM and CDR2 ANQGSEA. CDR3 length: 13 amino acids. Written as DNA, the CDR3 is TGCAGCGTACAGGGTAACATGAACACTGAAGCTTTCTTT. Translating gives CSVQGNMNTEAFF.

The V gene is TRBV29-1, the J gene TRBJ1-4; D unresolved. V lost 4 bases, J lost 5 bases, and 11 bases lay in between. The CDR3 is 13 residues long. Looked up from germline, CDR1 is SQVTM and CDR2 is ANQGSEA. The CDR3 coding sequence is TGCAGCGTTGTTGGCAGAACGAATGAAAAACTGTTTTTT. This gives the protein CSVVGRTNEKLFF.

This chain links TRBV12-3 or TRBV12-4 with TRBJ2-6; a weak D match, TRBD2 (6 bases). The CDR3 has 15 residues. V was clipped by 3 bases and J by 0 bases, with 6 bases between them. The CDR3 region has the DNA TGTGCCAGCAGTTTCGGGGGCTCTGGGGCCAACGTCCTGACTTTC. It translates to CASSFGGSGANVLTF.

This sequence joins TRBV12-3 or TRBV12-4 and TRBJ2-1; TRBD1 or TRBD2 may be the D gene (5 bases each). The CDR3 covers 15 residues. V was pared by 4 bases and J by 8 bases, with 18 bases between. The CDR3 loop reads CASSSGAASRYEQFF. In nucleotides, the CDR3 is TGTGCCAGCAGTTCCGGGGCAGCCTCCCGGTATGAGCAGTTCTTC.

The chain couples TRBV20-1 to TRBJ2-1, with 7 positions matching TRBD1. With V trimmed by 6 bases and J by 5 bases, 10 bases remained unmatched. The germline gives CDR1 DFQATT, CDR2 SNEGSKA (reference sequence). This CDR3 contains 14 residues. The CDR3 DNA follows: TGCAGTGCAACCGGGACAGCCGATAACAATGAGCAGTTCTTC. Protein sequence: CSATGTADNNEQFF.

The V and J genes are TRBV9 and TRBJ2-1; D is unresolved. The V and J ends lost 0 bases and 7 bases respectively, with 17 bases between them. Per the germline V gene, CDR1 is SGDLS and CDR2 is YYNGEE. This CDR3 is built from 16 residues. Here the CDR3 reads CASSVDFRPIGNEQFF. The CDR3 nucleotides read TGTGCCAGCAGCGTAGACTTTCGACCGATAGGGAATGAGCAGTTCTTC.

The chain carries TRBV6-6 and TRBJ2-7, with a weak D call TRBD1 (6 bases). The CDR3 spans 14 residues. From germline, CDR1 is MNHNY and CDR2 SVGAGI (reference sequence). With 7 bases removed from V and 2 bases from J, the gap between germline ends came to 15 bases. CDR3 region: CASTGTSRAYEQYF. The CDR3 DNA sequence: TGTGCCAGCACCGGGACATCGAGAGCCTACGAGCAGTACTTC.

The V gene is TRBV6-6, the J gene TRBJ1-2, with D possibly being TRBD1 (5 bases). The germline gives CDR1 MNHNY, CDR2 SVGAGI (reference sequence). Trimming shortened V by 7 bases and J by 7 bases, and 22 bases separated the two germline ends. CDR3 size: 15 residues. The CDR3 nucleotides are TGTGCCAGCACTCCCTCGGGGCGCGGCGTGTCTGGCTACACCTTC. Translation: CASTPSGRGVSGYTF.

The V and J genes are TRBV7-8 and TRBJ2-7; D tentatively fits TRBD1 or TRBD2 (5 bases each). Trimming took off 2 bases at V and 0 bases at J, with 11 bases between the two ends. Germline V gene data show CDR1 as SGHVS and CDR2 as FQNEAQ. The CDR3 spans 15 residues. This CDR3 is CASSLTRGNSYEQYF. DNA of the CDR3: TGTGCCAGCAGCTTAACTAGGGGCAACTCCTACGAGCAGTACTTC. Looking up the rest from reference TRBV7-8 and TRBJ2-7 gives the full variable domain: GAGVSQSPRYKVAKRGQDVALRCDPISGHVSLFWYQQALGQGPEFLTYFQNEAQLDKSGLPSDRFFAERPEGSVSTLKIQRTQQEDSAVYLCASSLTRGNSYEQYFGPGTRLTVT.

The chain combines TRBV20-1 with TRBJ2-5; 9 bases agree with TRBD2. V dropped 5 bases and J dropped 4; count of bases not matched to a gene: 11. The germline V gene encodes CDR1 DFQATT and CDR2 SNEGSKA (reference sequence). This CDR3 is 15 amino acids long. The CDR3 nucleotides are TGCAGTGCTCGACAGGTAGCGGGAGCAGGAGAGACCCAGTACTTC. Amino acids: CSARQVAGAGETQYF.

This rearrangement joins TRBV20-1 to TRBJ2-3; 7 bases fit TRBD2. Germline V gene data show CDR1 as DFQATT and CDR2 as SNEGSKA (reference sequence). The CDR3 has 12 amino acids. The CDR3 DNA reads TGCAGCGCCATGGGGGGGGCAGATACGCAGTATTTT. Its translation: CSAMGGADTQYF.

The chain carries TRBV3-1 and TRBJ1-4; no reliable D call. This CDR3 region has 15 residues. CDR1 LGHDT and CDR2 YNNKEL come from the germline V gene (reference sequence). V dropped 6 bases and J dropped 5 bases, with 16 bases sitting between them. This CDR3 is CASRTSGAPNEKLFF. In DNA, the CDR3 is TGTGCCAGCAGAACTTCAGGAGCCCCCAATGAAAAACTGTTTTTT.

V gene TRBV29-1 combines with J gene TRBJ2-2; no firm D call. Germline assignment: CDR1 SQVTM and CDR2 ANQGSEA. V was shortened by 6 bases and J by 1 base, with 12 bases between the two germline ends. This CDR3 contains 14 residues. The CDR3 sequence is CSVRGQVNTGELFF. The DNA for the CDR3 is TGCAGCGTACGAGGCCAGGTGAACACCGGGGAGCTGTTTTTT.

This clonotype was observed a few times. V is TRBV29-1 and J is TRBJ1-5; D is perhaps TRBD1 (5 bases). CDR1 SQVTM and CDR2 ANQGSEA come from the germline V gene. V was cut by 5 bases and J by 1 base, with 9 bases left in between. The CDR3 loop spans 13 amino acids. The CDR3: CSVSRDSNQPQHF. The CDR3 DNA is TGCAGCGTTTCCCGGGACAGCAATCAGCCCCAGCATTTT.